The entry below describes one TCR beta chain. TCRdb analysed the RT-PCR reads with MiXCR anew, one entry per CDR3 protein. The sample records fewer than 250,000 distinct CDR3 sequences, roughly an eighth being singletons. This record belongs to a study of patients and donors after allogeneic stem cell transplantation. The source material was blood, either unsorted or a sorted T cell fraction (not recorded which). This clonotype was obtained from a human donor who was either an allogeneic HSCT recipient or a stem cell or donor lymphocyte infusion donor (not recorded which). It is not recorded whose cells these are; they may come from a transplant donor.

The CDR3 DNA follows: TGCAGCACCGGGACAGGGTATGAAAAACTGTTTTTT. Translated: CSTGTGYEKLFF. J is TRBJ1-4 and V is TRBV20-1; 9 positions match TRBD1. CDR3 length: 12 amino acids. CDR1 and CDR2 from the germline V gene are DFQATT and SNEGSKA (reference sequence).